These 14 T cell receptor beta chains originate from one sample sequenced in a study of T-cell reconstitution after alpha-beta-depleted transplantation in children. A TCRbeta library incorporating unique molecular identifiers was prepared. TCRdb ran MiXCR on the PCR reads and lists one entry per CDR3 protein. Among roughly 310,000 distinct CDR3 sequences listed, around 25% were seen once. The material sequenced was PBMCs, mostly from graft donor cells, taken 180 days after TCRalphabeta/CD19-depleted stem cell transplant. Receptors originate from a male patient younger than 18 who had a stem cell transplant for acute lymphoblastic leukemia, so the T cells may come from the graft donor.

Only a few counts were recorded for this clonotype. The chain uses TRBV20-1 and TRBJ1-5, with D hard to call. The germline V and J ends were trimmed by 4 bases and 4 bases, with 17 bases remaining between them. In germline, CDR1 is DFQATT, CDR2 SNEGSKA (reference sequence). The CDR3 length is 15 residues. Here the CDR3 reads CSAIRPRTANQPQHF. The DNA of the CDR3 is TGCAGTGCTATCAGACCGCGGACGGCGAATCAGCCCCAGCATTTT.

The rearrangement links TRBV5-1 to TRBJ2-2; D gene uncertain. CDR3 length equals 13 residues. Trimming took off 6 bases at V and 6 bases at J, with 12 bases between the two ends. Per the germline V gene, CDR1 is SGHRS and CDR2 is YFSETQ. The CDR3 spells CASTAQEAGELFF. CDR3 coding DNA: TGCGCCAGCACGGCCCAGGAAGCCGGGGAGCTGTTTTTT.

This clonotype was seen a few times. The chain uses TRBV4-1 and TRBJ2-5; a possible D gene is TRBD2 (6 bases). Germline V CDR1 and CDR2: MGHRA, YSYEKL. CDR3 length: 16 residues. V lost 0 bases and J 5 bases, leaving 16 bases between the germline ends. The CDR3 sequence is CASSQDRGGRVETQYF. CDR3 DNA sequence: TGCGCCAGCAGCCAAGATAGGGGAGGACGAGTCGAGACCCAGTACTTC.

CDR3: CSAVSGRAPDTQYF. DNA for the CDR3: TGCAGTGCGGTTAGCGGGAGGGCCCCAGATACGCAGTATTTT. J is TRBJ2-3 and V is TRBV20-1; TRBD2 agrees at 11 bases. Germline V lookup: CDR1 DFQATT, CDR2 SNEGSKA (reference sequence). CDR3 length equals 14 residues. V shed 6 bases, J shed 4 bases, and the junction held 6 bases outside the gene matches.

The chain employs TRBV7-9 and TRBJ2-5; D remains ambiguous. The CDR3 is 14 residues long. Trimming removed 0 bases from V and 0 bases from J, with 5 bases in between. The V gene's germline CDR1 is SEHNR and CDR2 FQNEAQ (reference sequence). The chain's CDR3 is CASSLAAHQETQYF. CDR3 nucleotides: TGTGCCAGCAGCTTAGCGGCCCACCAAGAGACCCAGTACTTC.

The gene calls are TRBV7-6 and TRBJ2-3; 7 bases are shared with TRBD2. This CDR3 is built from 15 residues. J gave up 4 bases and V 1 base, and 5 bases lay outside the gene matches. Germline loops: CDR1 SGHVS, CDR2 FNYEAQ. CDR3 sequence (DNA): TGTGCCAGCAGCTTAGTTGGGGGGGGTTCAGATACGCAGTATTTT. Its protein product is CASSLVGGGSDTQYF. The full variable domain, in which reference TRBV7-6 and TRBJ2-3 provide the parts outside the CDR3, is GAGVSQSPRYKVTKRGQDVALRCDPISGHVSLYWYRQALGQGPEFLTYFNYEAQQDKSGLPNDRFSAERPEGSISTLTIQRTEQRDSAMYRCASSLVGGGSDTQYFGPGTRLTVL.

This clonotype was found a few times. This chain uses TRBV6-5 with TRBJ2-2, with TRBD2 matching 16 bases. The CDR3 is made up of 19 amino acids. J was trimmed by 3 bases and V by 4 bases; bases with no gene match: 8. Germline V gene data show CDR1 as MNHEY and CDR2 as SVGAGI. CDR3 sequence reads: CASSSAGLAGGPYTGELFF. Written as DNA, the CDR3 is TGTGCCAGCAGTTCCGCGGGACTAGCGGGAGGGCCGTACACCGGGGAGCTGTTTTTT.

The chain carries TRBV20-1 and TRBJ1-4, with a weak D call TRBD1 (6 bases). The CDR3 runs 15 residues. The V and J ends lost 4 bases and 4 bases respectively, with 16 bases between them. The germline gives CDR1 DFQATT, CDR2 SNEGSKA (reference sequence). CDR3 loop: CSAKMGGRGNEKLFF. CDR3 DNA sequence: TGCAGTGCTAAAATGGGAGGCAGGGGTAATGAAAAACTGTTTTTT.

The rearrangement links TRBV20-1 to TRBJ2-7, with TRBD2 matching over 8 bases. The J segment lost 0 bases and the V segment lost 3 bases, leaving 4 bases of the junction unmatched. CDR3 length: 14 amino acids. From germline, CDR1 is DFQATT and CDR2 SNEGSKA (reference sequence). The CDR3 DNA reads TGCAGTGCTAGGTGGGGGACTAGCTCCTACGAGCAGTACTTC. Protein: CSARWGTSSYEQYF.

This chain joins TRBV6-2 or TRBV6-3 and TRBJ2-7, with D maybe TRBD2 (6 bases). V was cut by 6 bases and J by 3 bases, with 15 bases left in between. The germline V gene has CDR1 MNHEY and CDR2 SVGEGT. The CDR3 has 14 amino acids. The CDR3 is CASSLHWGLYEQYF. CDR3 nucleotide sequence: TGTGCCAGCAGCCTTCACTGGGGACTCTACGAGCAGTACTTC.

This clonotype turned up a few times. The chain uses TRBV20-1 and TRBJ2-4; TRBD1 matches at 10 bases. The CDR3 covers 16 residues. CDR1 DFQATT and CDR2 SNEGSKA come from the germline V gene (reference sequence). V shed 5 bases, J shed 7 bases, and the junction held 14 bases outside the gene matches. CDR3 region: CSAPPVPGQGNNIQYF. The CDR3 DNA is TGCAGTGCTCCCCCCGTCCCGGGACAGGGGAACAACATTCAGTACTTC.

On this clonotype: Since a much larger clone is just one base distant, this may be a read error. The chain links TRBV12-3 or TRBV12-4 to TRBJ2-2, with 11 positions matching TRBD2. The CDR3 sequence is 15 residues long. CDR3 sequence reads: CDSRGSGRATGELFF. DNA of the CDR3: TGTGACAGCAGAGGTAGCGGGAGGGCCACCGGGGAGCTGTTTTTT.

The V gene is TRBV5-4, the J gene TRBJ2-2; 7 bases fit TRBD2. CDR3 length equals 14 residues. CDR1 is SGHNT and CDR2 is YYREEE in the germline V gene (reference sequence). Trimming cost V 3 bases and J 5 bases; bases outside gene matches: 4. The CDR3 loop reads CASSWDYGTGELFF. CDR3 DNA sequence: TGTGCCAGCAGCTGGGACTATGGGACCGGGGAGCTGTTTTTT.

This clonotype was seen only a few times. This chain connects TRBV3-1 to TRBJ2-7; 10 nucleotides agree with TRBD2. V shed 1 base and J 4 bases; nucleotides not matched to a gene: 4. This CDR3 is 15 amino acids long. From germline, CDR1 is LGHDT and CDR2 YNNKEL (reference sequence). CDR3 nucleotides: TGTGCCAGCAGCCAAGGGCTAGCGGGAGAATACGAGCAGTACTTC. Residues: CASSQGLAGEYEQYF.